Listed below are T cell receptor beta chains from one sample, sequenced in a study of control samples from healthy donors and cancer patients. Data came from immunoSEQ multiplex PCR; TCRdb stores just in-frame clones and leaves some out. This sample has 100,000 to 150,000 clones, with 92% found just once. Sequenced material: PBMCs. The source is a man aged 80 or over with head and neck cancer. Both conserved end residues are part of each CDR3. Fields, in order: D gene, clone size, J gene, V gene, CDR3 protein, CDR3 DNA. A D gene is named only where the DNA matches it firmly. The size field is filled for only some rows; it gives once, few, many or a size class.

>NA|once|TRBJ2-7|TRBV30
CAWSVLTYEQYF
TGTGCCTGGAGTGTACTTACCTACGAGCAGTACTTC
>NA|NA|TRBJ1-1|TRBV30
CAWSVYRTEAFF
TGTGCCTGGAGTGTATACCGGACTGAAGCTTTCTTT
>TRBD1|NA|TRBJ1-2|TRBV6-5
CASRQTQGAYGYTF
TGTGCCAGCAGGCAGACACAGGGGGCTTATGGCTACACCTTC
>TRBD2|NA|TRBJ2-5|TRBV6-6
CASSYTREGRETQYF
TGTGCCAGCAGTTACACGCGGGAGGGCCGGGAGACCCAGTACTTC
>NA|NA|TRBJ1-1|TRBV14
CASSHLRTEAFF
TGTGCCAGCAGCCATCTCAGGACTGAAGCTTTCTTT
>TRBD1|few|TRBJ2-5|TRBV19
CASSTGGDTQYF
TGTGCCAGTAGTACAGGGGGCGATACCCAGTACTTC
>NA|NA|TRBJ2-3|TRBV5-1
CASSFWGDLGADTQYF
TGCGCCAGCAGCTTTTGGGGGGATCTCGGTGCAGATACGCAGTATTTT
>NA|few|TRBJ2-6|TRBV6-5
CASQGFSGANVLTF
TGTGCCAGTCAGGGTTTCTCTGGGGCCAACGTCCTGACTTTC
>NA|NA|TRBJ1-3|TRBV15
CATSRDRRQHLSGNTIYF
TGTGCCACCAGCAGAGATCGGCGGCAGCATCTCTCTGGAAACACCATATATTTT
>NA|NA|TRBJ2-4|TRBV19
CASRSDLAKNIQYF
TGTGCCAGTAGGTCCGATTTAGCCAAAAACATTCAGTACTTC
>NA|NA|TRBJ1-3|TRBV4-1
CASSQETGSSGNTIYF
TGCGCCAGCAGCCAAGAAACAGGGAGCTCTGGAAACACCATATATTTT
>NA|NA|TRBJ1-5|TRBV6-5
CASDRLGQPQHF
TGTGCCAGTGACAGGTTAGGGCAGCCCCAGCATTTT
>TRBD2|NA|TRBJ2-5|TRBV27
CASSLWGVTSGGETQYF
TGTGCCAGCAGTTTATGGGGTGTGACTAGCGGGGGAGAGACCCAGTACTTC
>TRBD2|NA|TRBJ2-5|TRBV4-1
CASSPEKGLAGTQETQYF
TGCGCCAGCAGCCCCGAGAAGGGACTAGCGGGGACTCAAGAGACCCAGTACTTC
>NA|once|TRBJ1-6|TRBV30
CAWSVFRTSRGSNSPLHF
TGTGCCTGGAGTGTTTTCCGTACGTCGCGGGGGAGTAATTCACCCCTCCACTTT
>TRBD1|NA|TRBJ1-1|TRBV3-1/TRBV3-2
CASSPGTDFNTEAFF
TGTGCCAGCAGCCCCGGGACAGACTTTAACACTGAAGCTTTCTTT
>NA|NA|TRBJ2-7|TRBV5-1
CASSLDSLVYEQYF
TGTGCCAGCAGCTTGGATTCCCTGGTCTACGAGCAGTACTTC
>TRBD1|NA|TRBJ2-1|TRBV18
CASSLDRGSSYNEQFF
TGTGCCAGCTCACTAGACAGGGGGAGCTCCTACAATGAGCAGTTCTTC
>NA|NA|TRBJ2-7|TRBV2
CASGSKYEQYF
TGTGCCAGCGGGAGTAAATACGAGCAGTACTTC